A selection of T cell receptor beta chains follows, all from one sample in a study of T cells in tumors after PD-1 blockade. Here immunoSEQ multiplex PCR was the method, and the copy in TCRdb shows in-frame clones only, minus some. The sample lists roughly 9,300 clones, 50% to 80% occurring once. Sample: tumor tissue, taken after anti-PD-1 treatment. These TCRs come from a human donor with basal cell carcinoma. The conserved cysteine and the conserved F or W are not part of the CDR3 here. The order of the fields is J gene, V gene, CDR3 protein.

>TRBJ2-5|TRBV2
ASGGRQETQY
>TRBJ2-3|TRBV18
ASSPGVRSIDTQY
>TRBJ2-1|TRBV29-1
SVSGTRSYNEQF
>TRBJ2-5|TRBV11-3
ASSKGQGGGETQY
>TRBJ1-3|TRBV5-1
ASSLGLGQSSGNTIY
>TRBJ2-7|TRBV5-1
ASSLVPYEQY
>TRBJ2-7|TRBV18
ASSPQAYEQY
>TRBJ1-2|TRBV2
ASSEALDYGYT
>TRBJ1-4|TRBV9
ASSGDRGATNEKLF
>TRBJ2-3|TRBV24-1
ATSRLAGGTDTQY
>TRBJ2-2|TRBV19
ASSTTSATGELF
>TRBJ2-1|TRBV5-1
ASGGVNEQF
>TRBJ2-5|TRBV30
AWSVPLAGETQY
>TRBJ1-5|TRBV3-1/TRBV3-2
ASSQAGGNQPQH
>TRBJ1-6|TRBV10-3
AIAETVNSPLH
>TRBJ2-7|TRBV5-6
ASSLGGGTYEQY
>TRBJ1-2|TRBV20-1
SAVGDGYT
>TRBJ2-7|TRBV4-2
ASSQDNSRFYEQY
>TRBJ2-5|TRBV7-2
ASSLGVEGETQY
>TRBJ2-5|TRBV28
ASSLGFQETQY
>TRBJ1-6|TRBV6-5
ASRTGGDLVPPLH
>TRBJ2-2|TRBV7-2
ASSLDLRGTGELF
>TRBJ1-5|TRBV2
ASSSWTREQPQH
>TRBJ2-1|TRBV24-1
ATSEGRKPGDNEQF
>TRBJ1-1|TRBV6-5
ASKRQGEVNTEAF
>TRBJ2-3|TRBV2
ASSDRAGVGTDTQY
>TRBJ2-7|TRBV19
ASSVQQGVTYEQY